This T cell receptor beta chain was found in a study of pediatric ulcerative colitis (dated by TCRdb to about 2019). Background for the entire study: About seven ulcerative colitis patients had pancolitis and two had left-sided colitis, with histology consistent with ulcerative colitis in all. Some 10 newly diagnosed, treatment-naive pediatric ulcerative colitis patients and a handful of non-IBD control children each provided paired blood and rectal samples. By Pediatric Ulcerative Colitis Activity Index, mild disease was classified in two patients, moderate disease in several and acute severe colitis in three.

Rearranged CDR3 beta regions were amplified from genomic DNA with multiplex V and J primers using the immunoSEQ TRB Survey service. Survey-level sequencing depth of up to 500,000 reads per sample was used to keep depth equal across samples. The libraries were purified and pooled, then sequenced using Illumina technology. Turning to the authors' computational methods: Productive clonality, sample overlap, pairwise scatters, CDR3 beta length, V/D/J gene usage and productiveness were assessed with immunoSEQ online tools. Calculated diversity was defined as the number of unique rearrangements divided by total templates times 100, and Shannon and Simpson indices were additionally computed. Z-score normalized data were analyzed by principal component analysis with the R prcomp function and the ggbiplot package. Blood-rectal clonal overlap within each subject was quantified with Morisita's index. TCRdb's version of the immuneACCESS table is confined to in-frame rearrangements and falls short of the full clone set. An unresolved V gene accounts for under half of the shortfall where checked; the remainder is of unknown origin. From that table come the V and J calls and clone size; the DNA was used to work out D and trimming. The sample data list 55,000 to 65,000 clones, and around 80% of these were observed just once. The ten largest clonotypes hold around 5.3% of the sample.

The CDR3 contains 15 residues, cysteine and phenylalanine counted. Solely the CDR3 DNA is kept, with 45 bases framed from the first base. Remarks on this clone: Its recognized antigen is unknown. No quality values exist for individual bases; no much larger clone is one base distant.

Study-level results and caveats: Because repertoires came from total lymphocyte DNA, patterns in rare subsets such as regulatory T cells may not be reflected. For technical reasons, blood samples from two patients gave substantially fewer templates, and these samples were excluded from the blood-rectal overlap analysis. Rectal repertoire features separated controls, mild-moderate and acute severe colitis patients; acute severe colitis showed reduced rectal diversity due to clonal expansions. Compared with controls, ulcerative colitis patients showed significantly higher autologous blood-rectal clonal overlap, a finding that suggests increased T cell trafficking to inflamed tissue. The healthy control group was small, consisting of only a handful of individuals. A couple of rectal CDR3 clonotypes were found in every ulcerative colitis patient but in no control.

No immunosuppressive medication had been given to the ulcerative colitis patients before the diagnostic colonoscopy. A blood sample was drawn at the time of the colonoscopy. The Wizard kit (Promega) was used to extract genomic DNA from blood and intestinal samples. The chain joins TRBV21-1 to TRBJ2-7; the D call TRBD1 from the table was never checked on the DNA. TRBV21-1 is noted as a pseudogene. The sequence derives from a boy younger than 18 with moderate ulcerative colitis. Sequenced: blood. The CDR3 is CASSADRTGGIEQYF. In nucleotide form, the sequence is TGTGCCAGCAGCGCAGATCGGACAGGGGGCATCGAGCAGTACTTC.